This T cell receptor beta chain was obtained from a study of T cells in Graves' hyperthyroidism and ophthalmopathy. The TCR beta CDR3 regions underwent amplification using RNA transcripts as the source. The TCR CDR3 first-round RT-PCR relied on the HTBI primer set. One entry per CDR3 protein, called by TCRdb with MiXCR from the multiplex PCR reads. The sample records about 610,000 distinct CDR3 sequences, about 15% being singletons. The CDR3 is 14 residues long. V was pared by 0 bases and J by 3 bases, with 12 bases between. Germline values: CDR1 GTSNPN, CDR2 SVGIG (reference sequence). Among ophthalmopathy patients, the Clinical Activity Score reached at least 3, the NOSPECS grade reached at least 4, and duration remained under 3 months.

The chain is built from TRBV30 and TRBJ2-7; weak D call: TRBD1 (6 bases). This sequence originates from a middle-aged woman with Graves' ophthalmopathy. The sequencing input was blood. The DNA for the CDR3 is TGTGCCTGGAGTGTGGGGGCAGGGAGCTACGAGCAGTACTTC. Translation gives CAWSVGAGSYEQYF.